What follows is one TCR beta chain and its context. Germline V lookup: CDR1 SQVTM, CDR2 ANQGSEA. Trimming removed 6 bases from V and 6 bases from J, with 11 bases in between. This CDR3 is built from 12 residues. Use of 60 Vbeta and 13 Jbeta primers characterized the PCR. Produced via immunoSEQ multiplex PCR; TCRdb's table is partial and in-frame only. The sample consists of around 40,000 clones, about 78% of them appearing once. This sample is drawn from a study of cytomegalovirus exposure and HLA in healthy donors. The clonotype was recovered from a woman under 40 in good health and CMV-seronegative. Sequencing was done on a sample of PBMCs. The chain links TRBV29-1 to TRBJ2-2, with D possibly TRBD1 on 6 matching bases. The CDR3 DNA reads TGCAGCGTAGAACAGGGATCCGGGGAGCTGTTTTTT. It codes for CSVEQGSGELFF.